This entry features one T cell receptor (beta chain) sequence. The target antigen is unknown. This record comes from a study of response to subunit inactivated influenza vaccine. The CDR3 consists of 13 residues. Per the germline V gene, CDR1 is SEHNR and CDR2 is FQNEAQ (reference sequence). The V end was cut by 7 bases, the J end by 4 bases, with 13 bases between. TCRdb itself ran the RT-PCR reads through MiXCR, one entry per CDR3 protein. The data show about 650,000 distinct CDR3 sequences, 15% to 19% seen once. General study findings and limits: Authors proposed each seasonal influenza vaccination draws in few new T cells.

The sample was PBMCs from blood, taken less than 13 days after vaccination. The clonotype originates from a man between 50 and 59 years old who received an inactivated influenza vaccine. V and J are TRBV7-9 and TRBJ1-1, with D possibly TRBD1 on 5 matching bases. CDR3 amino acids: CASNGIGGTEAFF. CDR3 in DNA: TGTGCCAGCAATGGGATCGGGGGCACTGAAGCTTTCTTT.